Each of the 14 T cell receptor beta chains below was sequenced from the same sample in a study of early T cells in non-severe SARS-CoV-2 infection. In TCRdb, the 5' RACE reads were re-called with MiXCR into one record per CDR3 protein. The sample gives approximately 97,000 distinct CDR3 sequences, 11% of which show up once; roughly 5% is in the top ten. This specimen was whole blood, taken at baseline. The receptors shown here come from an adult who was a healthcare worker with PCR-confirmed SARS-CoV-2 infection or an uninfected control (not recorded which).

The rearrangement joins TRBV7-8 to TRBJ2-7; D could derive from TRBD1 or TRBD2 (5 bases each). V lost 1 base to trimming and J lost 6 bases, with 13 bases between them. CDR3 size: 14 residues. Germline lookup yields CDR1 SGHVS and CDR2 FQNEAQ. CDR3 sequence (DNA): TGTGCCAGCAGCTTAGTAGCAGGGACCCCCGAGCAGTACTTC. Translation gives CASSLVAGTPEQYF.

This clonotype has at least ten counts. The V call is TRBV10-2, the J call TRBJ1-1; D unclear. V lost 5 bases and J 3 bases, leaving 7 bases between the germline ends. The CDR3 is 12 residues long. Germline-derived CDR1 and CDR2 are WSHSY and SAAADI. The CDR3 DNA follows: TGCGCCAGCAGTTGGCAGGACACTGAAGCTTTCTTT. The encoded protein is CASSWQDTEAFF.

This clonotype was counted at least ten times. This CDR3 reads CATSEPWVLGSYNEQFF. The CDR3 DNA is TGTGCCACCAGTGAGCCTTGGGTTCTTGGTTCCTACAATGAGCAGTTCTTC. This sequence joins TRBV24-1 and TRBJ2-1; D not resolved. Germline-derived CDR1 and CDR2 are KGHDR and SFDVKD. Deletions cut 4 bases from V and 1 base from J, with 16 bases between. The CDR3 is 17 amino acids.

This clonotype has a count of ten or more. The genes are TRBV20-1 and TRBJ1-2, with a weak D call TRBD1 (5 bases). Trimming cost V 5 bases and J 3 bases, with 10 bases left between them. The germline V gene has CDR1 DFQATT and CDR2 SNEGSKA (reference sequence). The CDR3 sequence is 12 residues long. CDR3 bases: TGCAGTGCTGTCGGGGGAGACTATGGCTACACCTTC. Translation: CSAVGGDYGYTF.

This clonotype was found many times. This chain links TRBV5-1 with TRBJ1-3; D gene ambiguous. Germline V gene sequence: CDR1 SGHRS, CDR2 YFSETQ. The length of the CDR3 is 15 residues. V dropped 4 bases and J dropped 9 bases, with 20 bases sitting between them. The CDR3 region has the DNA TGCGCCAGCAGCCCAACAGACCGAGGCCCAGCCACCATATATTTT. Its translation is CASSPTDRGPATIYF.

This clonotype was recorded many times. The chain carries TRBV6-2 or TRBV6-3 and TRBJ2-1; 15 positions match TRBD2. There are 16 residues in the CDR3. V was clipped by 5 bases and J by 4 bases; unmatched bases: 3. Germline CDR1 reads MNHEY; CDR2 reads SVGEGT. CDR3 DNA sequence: TGTGCCAGCAGTAGGGGACTAGCGGGGGGATACAATGAGCAGTTCTTC. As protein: CASSRGLAGGYNEQFF.

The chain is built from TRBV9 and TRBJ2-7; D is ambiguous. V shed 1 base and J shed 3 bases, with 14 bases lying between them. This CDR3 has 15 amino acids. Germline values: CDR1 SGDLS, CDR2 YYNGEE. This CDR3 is CASSVTPALNYEQYF. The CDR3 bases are TGTGCCAGCAGCGTAACCCCCGCCCTAAACTACGAGCAGTACTTC.

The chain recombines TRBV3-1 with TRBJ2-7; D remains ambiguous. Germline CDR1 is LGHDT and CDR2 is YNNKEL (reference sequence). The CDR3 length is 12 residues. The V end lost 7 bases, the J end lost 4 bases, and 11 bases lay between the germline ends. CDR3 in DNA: TGTGCCAGCAAACCCCCCGGTTACGAGCAGTACTTC. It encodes CASKPPGYEQYF.

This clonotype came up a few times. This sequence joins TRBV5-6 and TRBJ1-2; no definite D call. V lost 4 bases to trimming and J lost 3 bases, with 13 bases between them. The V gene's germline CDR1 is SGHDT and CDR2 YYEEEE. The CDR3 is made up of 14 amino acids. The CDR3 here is CASSRPPRDYGYTF. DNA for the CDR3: TGTGCCAGCAGCAGACCCCCCCGGGACTATGGCTACACCTTC. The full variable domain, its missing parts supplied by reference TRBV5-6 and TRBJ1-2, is DAGVTQSPTHLIKTRGQQVTLRCSPKSGHDTVSWYQQALGQGPQFIFQYYEEEERQRGNFPDRFSGHQFPNYSSELNVNALLLGDSALYLCASSRPPRDYGYTFGSGTRLTVV.

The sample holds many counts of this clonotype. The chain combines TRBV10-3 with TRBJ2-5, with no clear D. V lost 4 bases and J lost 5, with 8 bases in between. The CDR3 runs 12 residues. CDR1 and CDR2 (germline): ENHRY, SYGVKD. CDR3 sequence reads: CAISGSGETQYF. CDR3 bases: TGTGCCATCAGTGGCTCGGGCGAGACCCAGTACTTC.

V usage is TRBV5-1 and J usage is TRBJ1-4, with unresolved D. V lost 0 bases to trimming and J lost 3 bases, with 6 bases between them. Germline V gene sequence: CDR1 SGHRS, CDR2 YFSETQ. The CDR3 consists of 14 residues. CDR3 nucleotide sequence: TGCGCCAGCAGCTTGGAGGCAGCTAATGAAAAACTGTTTTTT. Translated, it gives CASSLEAANEKLFF.

As DNA, the CDR3 is TGTGCCAGCAGCCACCCCTCCGGGGAGCTGTTTTTT. Its protein is CASSHPSGELFF. The chain couples TRBV11-2 to TRBJ2-2; D unclear. The CDR3 length is 12 residues. V was trimmed by 5 bases and J by 6 bases, leaving 7 bases between them. The V gene's germline CDR1 is SGHAT and CDR2 FQNNGV.

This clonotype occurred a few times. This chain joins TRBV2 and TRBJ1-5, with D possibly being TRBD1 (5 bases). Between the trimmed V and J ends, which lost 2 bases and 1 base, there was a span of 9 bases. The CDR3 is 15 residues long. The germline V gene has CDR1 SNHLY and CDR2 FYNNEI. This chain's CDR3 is CASSEMRDSNQPQHF. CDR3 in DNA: TGTGCCAGCAGTGAAATGCGGGACAGCAATCAGCCCCAGCATTTT.

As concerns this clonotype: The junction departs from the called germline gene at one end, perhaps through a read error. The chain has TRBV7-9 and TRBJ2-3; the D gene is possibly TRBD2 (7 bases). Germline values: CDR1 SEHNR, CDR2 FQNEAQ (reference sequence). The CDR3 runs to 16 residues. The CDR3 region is CVSSSSWGGQRDTQYF. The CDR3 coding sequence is TGTGTCAGCAGCTCCAGCTGGGGGGGCCAGAGGGATACGCAGTATTTT.